A single sample gave rise to the 30 T cell receptor beta chains below, sequenced in a study of tumor-infiltrating lymphocytes in primary liver carcinoma. With approximately 470 ng total RNA as template and a constant-region primer, TCR beta cDNA was made. Slightly modified ARM-PCR served as the procedure for the TCR beta libraries. These libraries came from three rounds of nested multiplex PCR. Running roughly 10 cycles apiece, the first two PCR rounds relied on TRBV1-TRBV30 forward primers together with a C-beta reverse primer. TCRdb reprocessed the multiplex PCR reads with MiXCR, giving one entry per CDR3 protein. The sample records 100,000 to 150,000 distinct CDR3 sequences, roughly three fifths being singletons. The approximately 17-32 mg bulk tissue piece was not sorted before simultaneous RNA and DNA extraction. The sample was liver tumor tissue from sampling region 3. As for subset: tumor region T3, left-lateral pole. The receptors were sampled from a woman aged 55-69 years with primary liver carcinoma and hepatitis B virus infection.

This clonotype was seen at least ten times. V usage is TRBV28 and J usage is TRBJ2-6; the match to TRBD2 covers 10 bases. The germline gives CDR1 MDHEN, CDR2 SYDVKM. V was clipped by 1 base and J by 4 bases; unmatched bases: 7. The CDR3 has 18 residues. CDR3 bases: TGTGCCAGCAGTTTATTACAAGCGGGAGGGCGCGGGGCCAACGTCCTGACTTTC. Its translation is CASSLLQAGGRGANVLTF. Full variable domain (remainder filled in from reference TRBV28 and TRBJ2-6): DVKVTQSSRYLVKRTGEKVFLECVQDMDHENMFWYRQDPGLGLRLIYFSYDVKMKEKGDIPEGYSVSREKKERFSLILESASTNQTSMYLCASSLLQAGGRGANVLTFGAGSRLTVL.

Turning to this clonotype: The junction does not match germline at one end; this may be a read error. The CDR3 DNA reads TGTGCCAGCAGCAGCGGAGAGACGGGGACCAACGTCCTGGCTTTC. The encoded protein is CASSSGETGTNVLAF. The chain links TRBV6-5 to TRBJ2-6; D possibly uses TRBD1 or TRBD2 (5 bases each). This CDR3 has 15 amino acids. Germline V gene sequence: CDR1 MNHEY, CDR2 SVGAGI.

Comment on this clonotype: The CDR3 carries no conserved terminal phenylalanine or tryptophan, so it likely arises from a read error. Because the CDR3's place on the DNA is in doubt, the DNA is left out and the CDR3 is given as listed by TCRdb. The chain employs TRBV5-1 and TRBJ2-3; no check of the table's D call, TRBD1, against the DNA was made. CDR1 is SGHRS, CDR2 YFSETQ, per germline. Ends included, the CDR3 has 16 residues. CDR3 amino acids: CASSLERGQVTDTQYL.

The V and J genes are TRBV11-2 and TRBJ2-3; D might be TRBD1 (5 bases). Germline-derived CDR1 and CDR2 are SGHAT and FQNNGV. CDR3 size: 14 residues. CDR3 sequence reads: CVNIMGLPTDTQYF. CDR3 nucleotides: TGTGTCAACATCATGGGGCTTCCCACAGATACGCAGTATTTT.

Worth noting for this clonotype: The conserved final phenylalanine or tryptophan is absent from the CDR3, which likely points to a read error. V usage is TRBV28 and J usage is TRBJ1-5, with D perhaps matching TRBD1 (5 bases). Looked up from germline, CDR1 is MDHEN and CDR2 is SYDVKM. The CDR3 consists of 14 residues. The CDR3, as DNA: TGTGCAAGCAGAAGGGGACGTAGCAATCAGCCCCAGCATTAT. Protein product: CASRRGRSNQPQHY.

The table lists this clonotype with many counts. The chain couples TRBV11-2 to TRBJ1-5; 7 bases fit TRBD1. Germline V CDR1 and CDR2: SGHAT, FQNNGV. With V trimmed by 5 bases and J by 5 bases, 6 bases remained unmatched. The CDR3 sequence is 14 residues long. In nucleotides, the CDR3 is TGTGCCAGCAGCCCGACAGGGTCTGATCAGCCCCAGCATTTT. It encodes CASSPTGSDQPQHF.

About this clonotype: The conserved final phenylalanine or tryptophan is absent from the CDR3, which likely points to a read error. The rearrangement uses TRBV5-1 and TRBJ2-5, with D possibly TRBD2 on 6 matching bases. Trimming removed 4 bases from V and 3 bases from J, with 10 bases in between. This CDR3 has 13 amino acids. Germline V gene sequence: CDR1 SGHRS, CDR2 YFSETQ. CDR3: CASSRLGEETQYL. The CDR3 DNA reads as TGCGCCAGCAGCCGACTAGGGGAAGAGACCCAGTACCTC.

The J gene is TRBJ2-7, the V gene TRBV6-2 or TRBV6-3, with TRBD1 matching over 7 bases. The CDR3 totals 11 residues. CDR1 and CDR2 (germline): MNHEY, SVGEGT. Written as DNA, the CDR3 is TGTGCTTGCAGTACAGGGGTCGAGCAGTACTTC. It encodes CACSTGVEQYF.

Worth noting for this clonotype: This may stem from a read error, because a much larger clone lies one nucleotide away. The rearrangement links TRBV7-9 to TRBJ2-7; 8 nucleotides align to TRBD2. Germline loops: CDR1 SEHNR, CDR2 FQNEAQ (reference sequence). J lost 6 bases, V lost 5 bases, and 6 bases had no gene match. The CDR3 is 13 residues long. The CDR3 loop is CASSTLAGLEQYF. The DNA for the CDR3 is TGTGCCAGCAGCACGTTAGCGGGACTCGAGCAGTACTTC.

Remarks on this clonotype: A much larger clone sits a single nucleotide away, making a read error possible. The chain joins TRBV4-2 to TRBJ2-7, with 8 bases identical to TRBD2. After removal of 1 base from V and 2 bases from J, the junction contained 10 bases not matched to a gene. Germline CDR1 LGHNA, CDR2 YNFKEQ. The CDR3 totals 17 residues. The CDR3 sequence: CASSQAHGSGVAYEQYF. CDR3 nucleotides: TGTGCCAGCAGCCAAGCCCATGGTAGCGGGGTAGCCTACGAGCAGTACTTC.

V and J are TRBV30 and TRBJ2-2; 10 bases match TRBD2. The CDR3 is 14 amino acids. The trim removed 4 bases at V and 5 bases at J, leaving 4 bases unmatched. Germline lookup yields CDR1 GTSNPN and CDR2 SVGIG (reference sequence). The CDR3: CAWKSSGGTGELFF. Written as DNA, the CDR3 is TGTGCCTGGAAGTCTAGCGGGGGAACCGGGGAGCTGTTTTTT.

Regarding this clonotype: Sequence at one end of the junction differs from germline and may be a read error. V gene TRBV6-1 combines with J gene TRBJ2-2; D gene ambiguous. The CDR3 has 17 residues. Germline values: CDR1 MNHNS, CDR2 SASEGT. CDR3 residues: CACSELTRITNTWELFF. For the CDR3, the DNA is TGTGCCTGCAGTGAGTTGACTCGTATAACGAACACCTGGGAGCTGTTTTTT.

This clonotype was detected a few times. This chain uses TRBV7-9 with TRBJ2-7; D perhaps matches TRBD2 (6 bases). CDR1 SEHNR and CDR2 FQNEAQ come from the germline V gene (reference sequence). V was trimmed by 9 bases and J by 6 bases, leaving 18 bases between them. This CDR3 comprises 13 residues. CDR3 sequence (DNA): TGTGCCAGGAGGGACTGGAGGTGTGGCGAGCAGTACTTC. Its protein is CARRDWRCGEQYF. The whole variable domain, remainder taken from reference TRBV7-9 and TRBJ2-7, is DTGVSQNPRHKITKRGQNVTFRCDPISEHNRLYWYRQTLGQGPEFLTYFQNEAQLEKSRLLSDRFSAERPKGSFSTLEIQRTEQGDSAMYLCARRDWRCGEQYFGPGTRLTVT.

A note on this clonotype: Compared with germline, one end of the junction differs, possibly owing to a read error. V usage is TRBV28 and J usage is TRBJ2-1, with TRBD2 matching over 14 bases. The CDR3 loop spans 17 amino acids. The germline V gene has CDR1 MDHEN and CDR2 SYDVKM. The DNA for the CDR3 is TGTGGCAGCAGTGGGACTAGCGGGAGTCGGTCCTACAATGAGCAGTTCTTC. Translating gives CGSSGTSGSRSYNEQFF.

To note about this clonotype: Germline and junction disagree at one end, which may indicate a read error. The V and J genes are TRBV25-1 and TRBJ1-5; 9 bases are shared with TRBD1. The germline gives CDR1 MGHDK, CDR2 SYGVNS. The CDR3 is 14 amino acids. The CDR3 nucleotides read TGTGTCAGCCGGGACAGGGTTTCCAATCAGCCCCAGCATTTT. It translates to CVSRDRVSNQPQHF.

At least ten counts were recorded for this clonotype. The chain recombines TRBV10-3 with TRBJ2-5; 8 bases are a match to TRBD1. Germline loops: CDR1 ENHRY, CDR2 SYGVKD. J lost 4 bases, V lost 7 bases, and 8 bases had no gene match. This CDR3 has 14 amino acids. CDR3 in DNA: TGTGCCATCAAAGGACAGGGTACGGGAGAGACCCAGTACTTC. Its protein is CAIKGQGTGETQYF.

This clonotype was found many times. The gene calls are TRBV29-1 and TRBJ2-5; D gene ambiguous. Trimming removed 4 bases at V and 5 bases at J, with 11 bases between. The germline V gene has CDR1 SQVTM and CDR2 ANQGSEA. The CDR3 length is 12 residues. The CDR3 DNA sequence: TGCAGCGTTGGAATGAAGGCCGAGACCCAGTACTTC. Translating it yields CSVGMKAETQYF.

Points on this clonotype: A much larger clone is a single base away; this may be a read error. The genes are TRBV28 and TRBJ2-5; D is possibly TRBD1 (7 bases). The CDR3 extends over 15 amino acids. Looked up from germline, CDR1 is MDHEN and CDR2 is SYDVKM. CDR3 coding DNA: TGTGCCAGCACCCCGGGAGACAGGGTGGAAGAGACCCCGTACTTC. This encodes CASTPGDRVEETPYF.

Concerning this clonotype itself: A much more abundant neighbour one base away suggests this may be a read error. V and J are TRBV28 and TRBJ1-2; D may be TRBD1 (5 bases). This CDR3 has 17 residues. Deletions cut 5 bases from V and 2 bases from J, with 21 bases between. The germline V gene has CDR1 MDHEN and CDR2 SYDVKM. The CDR3 here is CASSMGGAQDINYGYTF. The CDR3, as DNA: TGTGCCAGCAGTATGGGAGGGGCCCAGGATATCAACTATGGCTACACCTTC.

This clonotype was picked up a small number of times. A much larger clonotype is one base distant, so this may be a read error. The V call is TRBV6-1, the J call TRBJ1-2, with D possibly matching TRBD1 (6 bases). Germline V gene data show CDR1 as MNHNS and CDR2 as SASEGT. The CDR3 length is 17 residues. The ends were cut back, 4 bases at V and 4 bases at J, with 22 bases in the middle. CDR3 DNA: TGTGCCAGCAGTGGAGACGCGAGAAGCAGGGGCGGCTATGGCTACACCTTC. Its translation is CASSGDARSRGGYGYTF.

This chain connects TRBV6-5 to TRBJ2-7; 9 bases are a match to TRBD2. CDR3 length equals 15 residues. The ends lost 2 bases at V and 4 bases at J; junction bases unmatched: 6. The germline CDR1 and CDR2 sequences are MNHEY and SVGAGI. The CDR3 sequence is CASSYPAGGEYEQYF. In DNA form, the CDR3 reads TGTGCCAGCAGTTACCCGGCGGGAGGGGAGTACGAGCAGTACTTC.

This clonotype occurred once. The germline gene is not matched at one end of the junction; a read error may be the cause. This chain uses TRBV10-1 with TRBJ1-1; 8 nucleotides align to TRBD1. The CDR3 runs 15 residues. Germline loops: CDR1 WNHNN, CDR2 SYGVQD (reference sequence). The CDR3 protein is CASSESRTGGYEASF. In DNA form, the CDR3 reads TGCGCCAGCAGTGAGTCGAGAACAGGGGGGTATGAAGCTTCCTTT.

In the case of this clonotype: This clone may be a read error of a much larger clone one base away. This chain connects TRBV29-1 to TRBJ2-3; 7 bases line up with TRBD2. The CDR3 is made up of 15 amino acids. Per germline, CDR1 SQVTM and CDR2 ANQGSEA. As DNA, the CDR3 is TGCAGCGGAGCAGGTTCGGGGGGTGACACAAATACGCAGTATTTT. Translating it yields CSGAGSGGDTNTQYF.

This chain links TRBV29-1 with TRBJ2-7, with D perhaps TRBD2 (6 bases). Trimming stripped 2 bases from V and 7 bases from J, with 18 bases between. The CDR3 is 14 amino acids. Germline CDR1 reads SQVTM; CDR2 reads ANQGSEA. DNA for the CDR3: TGCAGCGTTGAACTGCCTAGCGAGGGTGGTGAGCAGTACTTC. Residues: CSVELPSEGGEQYF.

This clonotype was counted many times. The chain combines TRBV5-4 with TRBJ1-2; the match to TRBD1 covers 7 bases. Germline V gives CDR1 SGHNT, CDR2 YYREEE (reference sequence). V shed 4 bases and J 3 bases; nucleotides not matched to a gene: 6. This CDR3 region has 14 residues. CDR3 nucleotide sequence: TGTGCCAGCAGCGCTGGAGGGACAGACTATGGCTACACCTTC. It encodes CASSAGGTDYGYTF.

Points on this clonotype: The junction does not match germline at one end; this may be a read error. J is TRBJ2-2 and V is TRBV5-5; TRBD1 agrees at 8 bases. The germline V gene has CDR1 SGHKS and CDR2 YYEKEE (reference sequence). The CDR3 sequence is 15 residues long. CDR3 protein: CASRAVTGDTGELFF. Here the CDR3 DNA reads TGCGCCAGCAGGGCCGTGACAGGGGACACCGGGGAGCTGTTTTTT.

In this sample, this clonotype turned up a few times. J is TRBJ1-6 and V is TRBV28; no firm D call. V was shortened by 7 bases and J by 5 bases, with 6 bases between the two germline ends. The CDR3 totals 12 residues. The germline CDR1 and CDR2 sequences are MDHEN and SYDVKM. The CDR3 DNA reads as TGTGCCAGCACGCAGAATAATTCACCCCTCCACTTT. It specifies CASTQNNSPLHF.

This rearrangement joins TRBV28 to TRBJ1-2, with TRBD1 matching over 7 bases. Germline lookup yields CDR1 MDHEN and CDR2 SYDVKM. This CDR3 is built from 15 residues. J was trimmed by 8 bases and V by 11 bases; bases with no gene match: 20. CDR3 loop: CAGGRQGAPYQGYTF. CDR3 in DNA: TGTGCCGGCGGTCGACAGGGAGCCCCTTATCAAGGCTACACCTTC.

This clonotype appeared once. Mismatch with germline at one junction end may stem from a read error. CDR3 nucleotide sequence: TGTGCCAGCAGCATAGTCAGGGGGCCTGTCCGTAATACACCCCTCCACTTT. Protein product: CASSIVRGPVRNTPLHF. This sequence joins TRBV4-2 and TRBJ1-6; TRBD1 agrees at 8 bases. Germline loops: CDR1 LGHNA, CDR2 YNFKEQ. CDR3 length equals 17 residues.

This clonotype has only one observation. The junction differs from germline at one of its ends, possibly a read error. J is TRBJ2-7 and V is TRBV7-9; 10 nucleotides align to TRBD1. This CDR3 spans 15 amino acids. Germline V gene data show CDR1 as SEHNR and CDR2 as FQNEAQ (reference sequence). The CDR3 DNA is TGTACCAGCGGCGTCGGGACAGGGGACTCCTACGAGCAGTACTTC. Translated, it gives CTSGVGTGDSYEQYF.